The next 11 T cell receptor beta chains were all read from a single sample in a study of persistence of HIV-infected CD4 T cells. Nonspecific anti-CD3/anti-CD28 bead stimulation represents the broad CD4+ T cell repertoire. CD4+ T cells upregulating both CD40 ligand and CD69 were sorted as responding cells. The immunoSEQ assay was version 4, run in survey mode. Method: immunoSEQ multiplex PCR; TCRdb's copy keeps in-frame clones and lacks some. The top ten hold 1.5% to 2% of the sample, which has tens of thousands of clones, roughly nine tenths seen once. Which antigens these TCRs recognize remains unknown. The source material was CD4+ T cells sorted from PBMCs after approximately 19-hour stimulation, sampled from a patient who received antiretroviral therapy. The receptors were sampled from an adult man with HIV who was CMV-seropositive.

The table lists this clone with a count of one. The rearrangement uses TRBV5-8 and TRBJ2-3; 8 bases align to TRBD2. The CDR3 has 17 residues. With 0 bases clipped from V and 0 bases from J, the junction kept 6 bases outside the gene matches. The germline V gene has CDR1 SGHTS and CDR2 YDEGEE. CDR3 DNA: TGTGCCAGCAGCTTGGATTTTAGCGGGGCTAGCACAGATACGCAGTATTTT. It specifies CASSLDFSGASTDTQYF.

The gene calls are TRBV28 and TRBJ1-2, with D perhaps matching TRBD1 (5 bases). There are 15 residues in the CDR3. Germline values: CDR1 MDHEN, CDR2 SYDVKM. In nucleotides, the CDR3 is TGTGCGGGATCCGTCAAACCGGGGGGGAGCCATGGCTACACCTTC. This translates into CAGSVKPGGSHGYTF.

The CDR3, as DNA: TGCGCCAGCAGCAGGACGGGACAGGGGCCTTCCTATGCAACTAATGAAAAACTGTTTTTT. Amino acids: CASSRTGQGPSYATNEKLFF. The genes are TRBV5-1 and TRBJ1-4; 10 bases agree with TRBD1. This CDR3 has 20 amino acids. CDR1 and CDR2 from the germline V gene are SGHRS and YFSETQ. The V segment lost 4 bases and the J segment 0 bases; nucleotides outside the gene matches: 15.

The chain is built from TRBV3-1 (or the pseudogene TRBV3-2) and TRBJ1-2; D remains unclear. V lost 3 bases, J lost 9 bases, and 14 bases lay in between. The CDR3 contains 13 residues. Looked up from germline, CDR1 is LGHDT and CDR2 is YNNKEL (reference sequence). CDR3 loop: CASSHSSYARYTF. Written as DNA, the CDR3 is TGTGCCAGCAGCCACTCTAGTTACGCCCGCTACACCTTC.

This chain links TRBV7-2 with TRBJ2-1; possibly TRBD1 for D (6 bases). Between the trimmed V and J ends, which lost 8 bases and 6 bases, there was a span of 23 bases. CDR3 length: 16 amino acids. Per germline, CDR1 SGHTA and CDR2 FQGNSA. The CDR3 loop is CASGFWNRDEFNEQFF. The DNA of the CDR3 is TGTGCCAGCGGTTTTTGGAACAGGGACGAGTTCAATGAGCAGTTCTTC. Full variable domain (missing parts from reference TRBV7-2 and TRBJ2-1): GAGVSQSPSNKVTEKGKDVELRCDPISGHTALYWYRQSLGQGLEFLIYFQGNSAPDKSGLPSDRFSAERTGGSVSTLTIQRTQQEDSAVYLCASGFWNRDEFNEQFFGPGTRLTVL.

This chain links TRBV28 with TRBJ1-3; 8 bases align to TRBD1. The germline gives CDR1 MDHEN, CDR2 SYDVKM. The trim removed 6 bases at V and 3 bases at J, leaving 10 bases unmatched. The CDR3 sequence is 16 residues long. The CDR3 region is CASSYRGFGLGNTIYF. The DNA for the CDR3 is TGTGCCAGCAGCTACAGGGGGTTCGGGCTTGGAAACACCATATATTTT.

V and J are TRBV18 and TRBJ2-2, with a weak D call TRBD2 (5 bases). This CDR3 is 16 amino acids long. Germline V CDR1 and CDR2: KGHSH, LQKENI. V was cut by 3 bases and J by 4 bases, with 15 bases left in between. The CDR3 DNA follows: TGTGCCAGCTCACCCCGGACTTTGGCGGGCACCGGGGAGCTGTTTTTT. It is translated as CASSPRTLAGTGELFF.

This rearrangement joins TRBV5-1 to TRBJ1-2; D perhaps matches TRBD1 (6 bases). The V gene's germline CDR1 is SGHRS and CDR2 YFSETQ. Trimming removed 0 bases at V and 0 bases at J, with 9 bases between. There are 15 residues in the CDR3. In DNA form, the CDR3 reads TGCGCCAGCAGCTTGGTGCAGGGGACTAACTATGGCTACACCTTC. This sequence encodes CASSLVQGTNYGYTF.

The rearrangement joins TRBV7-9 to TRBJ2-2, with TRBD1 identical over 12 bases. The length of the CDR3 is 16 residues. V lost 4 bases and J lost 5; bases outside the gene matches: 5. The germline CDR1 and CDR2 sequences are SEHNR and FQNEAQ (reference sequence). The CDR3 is CASSSGTGGETGELFF. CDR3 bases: TGTGCCAGCAGCTCTGGGACAGGGGGCGAAACCGGGGAGCTGTTTTTT.

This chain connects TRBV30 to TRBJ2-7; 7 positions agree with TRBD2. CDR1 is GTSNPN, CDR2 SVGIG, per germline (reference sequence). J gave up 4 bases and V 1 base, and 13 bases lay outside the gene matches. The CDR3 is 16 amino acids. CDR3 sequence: CAWSAQGGGKFYEQYF. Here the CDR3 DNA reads TGTGCCTGGAGTGCCCAAGGCGGGGGAAAGTTTTACGAGCAGTACTTC.

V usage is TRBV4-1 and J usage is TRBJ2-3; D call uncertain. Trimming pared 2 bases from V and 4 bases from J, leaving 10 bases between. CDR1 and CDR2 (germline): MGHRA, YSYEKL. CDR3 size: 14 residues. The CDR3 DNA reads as TGCGCCAGCAGCCAACTAGGTCCTCCAGATACGCAGTATTTT. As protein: CASSQLGPPDTQYF.